This T cell receptor (beta chain) comes out of a study of OX40 agonist ivuxolimab in advanced cancers. Sequenced by immunoSEQ multiplex PCR; TCRdb stores in-frame clones only, minus some. The sample comprises tens of thousands of clones, less than 90% of which are singletons, and roughly 0.66% rests with the top ten. V dropped 6 bases and J dropped 7; count of bases not matched to a gene: 11. The CDR3 sequence is 15 residues long. The germline gives CDR1 MDHEN, CDR2 SYDVKM. The rearrangement links TRBV28 to TRBJ2-1, with 8 bases fitting TRBD2. The specimen comprised CD4+ or CD8+ T cells sorted from blood, sampled in a trial of the OX40 agonist ivuxolimab. This receptor was obtained from an adult with an advanced solid tumor such as melanoma, head and neck, liver or kidney cancer. The CDR3 spells CASRPGLGRSNEQFF. In nucleotides, the CDR3 is TGTGCCAGCAGACCGGGACTAGGTCGGTCTAATGAGCAGTTCTTC.